Listed here are 28 T cell receptor beta chains from one sample, sequenced in a study of shared clonotypes between healthy human individuals. Assay used: immunoSEQ multiplex PCR; TCRdb lists only in-frame clones, some missing. The sample records fewer than 1 million clones, 96% being singletons. Positive CCR7 selection of CD45RO-negative cells yielded the naive CD8 cells, and terminally differentiated effector memory CD45RA+ cells were excluded. Sequenced: naive CD8+ T cells sorted from blood. The receptors originated from a man aged 30 to 39 in good health.

J is TRBJ2-5 and V is TRBV19, with 11 bases fitting TRBD2. Germline assignment: CDR1 LNHDA and CDR2 SQIVND (reference sequence). With V trimmed by 4 bases and J by 2 bases, 3 bases remained unmatched. The CDR3 is made up of 15 amino acids. CDR3 DNA sequence: TGTGCCAGTAGTAAGACTAGCGGGAATCAAGAGACCCAGTACTTC. Residues: CASSKTSGNQETQYF.

Here the CDR3 DNA reads TGCAGCGTTCTGGAGTGGGACAGGGGCTACTACGAGCAGTACTTC. Amino acid sequence: CSVLEWDRGYYEQYF. J is TRBJ2-7 and V is TRBV29-1; 10 positions match TRBD1. From germline, CDR1 is SQVTM and CDR2 ANQGSEA. The CDR3 sequence is 15 residues long. With V trimmed by 5 bases and J by 3 bases, 10 bases remained unmatched.

The V gene is TRBV7-9, the J gene TRBJ2-1; possible D gene TRBD2, 6 bases. Germline loops: CDR1 SEHNR, CDR2 FQNEAQ (reference sequence). V lost 5 bases, J lost 7 bases, and 12 bases lay in between. There are 13 residues in the CDR3. CDR3 protein: CASSPRGTNEQFF. CDR3 bases: TGTGCCAGCAGCCCACGCGGGACTAATGAGCAGTTCTTC.

This sequence joins TRBV28 and TRBJ2-7; no firm D call. In germline, CDR1 is MDHEN, CDR2 SYDVKM. The CDR3 is 15 amino acids. V was cut by 7 bases and J by 7 bases, with 23 bases left in between. The CDR3 spells CASISAAQPQREQYF. The DNA of the CDR3 is TGTGCCAGCATTTCGGCAGCGCAGCCCCAAAGAGAGCAGTACTTC. The whole variable domain, filled in from reference TRBV28 and TRBJ2-7, reads DVKVTQSSRYLVKRTGEKVFLECVQDMDHENMFWYRQDPGLGLRLIYFSYDVKMKEKGDIPEGYSVSREKKERFSLILESASTNQTSMYLCASISAAQPQREQYFGPGTRLTVT.

The chain links TRBV29-1 to TRBJ2-1; no firm D call. Germline CDR1 is SQVTM and CDR2 is ANQGSEA. Trimming stripped 0 bases from V and 5 bases from J, with 5 bases between. There are 12 residues in the CDR3. The CDR3 spells CSVEDTHNEQFF. The CDR3 DNA follows: TGCAGCGTTGAAGACACCCACAATGAGCAGTTCTTC.

For the CDR3, the DNA is TGTGCCAGCCTTTCCGGGACTAGCCGCCGTGAGCAGTTCTTC. Translated, it gives CASLSGTSRREQFF. The genes are TRBV27 and TRBJ2-1, with TRBD2 matching over 9 bases. Germline CDR1 reads MNHEY; CDR2 reads SMNVEV (reference sequence). The CDR3 sequence is 14 residues long. With V trimmed by 8 bases and J by 9 bases, 11 bases remained unmatched.

The V and J genes are TRBV6-5 and TRBJ2-7; D is perhaps TRBD1 (5 bases). This CDR3 contains 12 residues. V shed 6 bases and J shed 3 bases, with 9 bases lying between them. The V gene's germline CDR1 is MNHEY and CDR2 SVGAGI. CDR3: CASSPDIYEQYF. The CDR3 DNA reads TGTGCCAGCAGCCCGGACATCTACGAGCAGTACTTC.

Points on this clone: Other DNA sequences of this sample code for an identical CDR3. The chain has TRBV27 and TRBJ2-7; D unclear. Germline CDR1 and CDR2: MNHEY and SMNVEV (reference sequence). This CDR3 comprises 13 residues. Between the trimmed V and J ends, which lost 2 bases and 1 base, there was a span of 6 bases. CDR3 amino acids: CASSLGPSYEQYF. The DNA of the CDR3 is TGTGCCAGCAGTTTAGGGCCATCCTACGAGCAGTACTTC.

The CDR3 coding sequence is TGTGCCAGCAGCTTTGGGAGGTCCCCGATCTACAATGAGCAGTTCTTC. Translated: CASSFGRSPIYNEQFF. The genes are TRBV7-8 and TRBJ2-1; tentatively, D is TRBD2 (6 bases). The CDR3 covers 16 residues. Trimming took off 3 bases at V and 3 bases at J, with 15 bases between the two ends. Germline CDR1 SGHVS, CDR2 FQNEAQ.

This chain joins TRBV7-2 and TRBJ2-2, with D possibly TRBD2 on 6 matching bases. The CDR3 contains 14 residues. V lost 1 base and J lost 9, with 12 bases in between. Germline CDR1 reads SGHTA; CDR2 reads FQGNSA. This CDR3 is CASSLGGSGRELFF. The CDR3 coding sequence is TGTGCCAGCAGCTTAGGGGGTAGCGGCCGGGAGCTGTTTTTT.

V is TRBV7-8 and J is TRBJ2-5, with D possibly TRBD1 on 6 matching bases. CDR1 SGHVS and CDR2 FQNEAQ come from the germline V gene. V was clipped by 5 bases and J by 2 bases, with 12 bases between them. The CDR3 length is 14 residues. The CDR3 loop reads CASSRRQEQETQYF. The CDR3, as DNA: TGTGCCAGCAGCAGAAGACAGGAACAAGAGACCCAGTACTTC.

The V and J genes are TRBV4-3 and TRBJ1-1, with 9 nucleotides matching TRBD1. CDR1 is LGHNA, CDR2 YSLEER, per germline. The CDR3 is 18 residues long. V was clipped by 4 bases and J by 0 bases; unmatched bases: 12. Here the CDR3 reads CASSLTPGQGKLNTEAFF. The CDR3 DNA reads as TGCGCCAGCAGCCTAACTCCGGGACAGGGCAAATTGAACACTGAAGCTTTCTTT.

About this clone: This sample also contains other DNA sequences that code for the same CDR3. The CDR3 bases are TGTGCCAGCAGCCCCAGTGGCTACGAGCAGTACTTC. This codes for CASSPSGYEQYF. This rearrangement joins TRBV14 to TRBJ2-7; D call uncertain. V lost 4 bases to trimming and J lost 3 bases, with 7 bases between them. The germline V gene has CDR1 SGHDN and CDR2 FVKESK. The CDR3 sequence is 12 residues long.

The J gene is TRBJ1-4, the V gene TRBV4-1, with a weak D call TRBD1 (5 bases). CDR1 and CDR2 from the germline V gene are MGHRA and YSYEKL. The ends were cut back, 4 bases at V and 8 bases at J, with 20 bases in the middle. The CDR3 loop spans 16 amino acids. CDR3 amino acids: CASSPQPGRDGEKLFF. CDR3 coding DNA: TGCGCCAGCAGCCCGCAACCGGGCAGGGATGGCGAAAAACTGTTTTTT.

The chain is built from TRBV7-9 and TRBJ2-1; D is perhaps TRBD1 (6 bases). Germline assignment: CDR1 SEHNR and CDR2 FQNEAQ (reference sequence). V lost 6 bases and J 10 bases, leaving 13 bases between the germline ends. The CDR3 runs 12 residues. The CDR3 loop is CASSQTGNEQFF. CDR3 DNA sequence: TGTGCCAGCAGTCAAACAGGGAACGAGCAGTTCTTC.

The gene calls are TRBV10-3 and TRBJ2-3; 7 bases are a match to TRBD2. V trimming: 3 bases; J trimming: 2 bases; junction bases outside the gene matches: 11. Germline values: CDR1 ENHRY, CDR2 SYGVKD. This CDR3 is 17 amino acids long. The CDR3 nucleotides read TGTGCCATCAGTGACTACGGAACTAGCGACATCACAGATACGCAGTATTTT. As protein: CAISDYGTSDITDTQYF.

The rearrangement uses TRBV27 and TRBJ2-7, with no clear D. V dropped 6 bases and J dropped 5 bases, with 17 bases sitting between them. Germline CDR1 and CDR2: MNHEY and SMNVEV (reference sequence). CDR3 length equals 14 residues. The CDR3, as DNA: TGTGCCAGCAGCCGCTCCAAAGTAGGGAACGAGCAGTACTTC. Translating it yields CASSRSKVGNEQYF.

This clone appeared a single time. Here the CDR3 DNA reads TGCGCCAGCAGCGTCTCCCCAGGGGATTTCTACGAGCAGTACTTC. This codes for CASSVSPGDFYEQYF. The chain employs TRBV5-1 and TRBJ2-7; D might be TRBD1 (6 bases). CDR1 is SGHRS and CDR2 is YFSETQ in the germline V gene. V lost 4 bases and J 3 bases, leaving 17 bases between the germline ends. The CDR3 has 15 residues. Using reference TRBV5-1 and TRBJ2-7 for the parts outside the CDR3, the full variable domain is KAGVTQTPRYLIKTRGQQVTLSCSPISGHRSVSWYQQTPGQGLQFLFEYFSETQRNKGNFPGRFSGRQFSNSRSEMNVSTLELGDSALYLCASSVSPGDFYEQYFGPGTRLTVT.

A note on this clone: Because it lacks the conserved phenylalanine or tryptophan at the end, this CDR3 is likely a read error. This chain joins TRBV28 and TRBJ2-3; 8 bases align to TRBD2. From germline, CDR1 is MDHEN and CDR2 SYDVKM. Trimming took 2 bases from V and 2 from J; bases not matched to a gene: 9. The CDR3 covers 17 residues. The CDR3 region has the DNA TGTGCCAGCAGTTTAGATACTAGCGGCGTCATCACAGATACGCAGTATCTT. Amino acid sequence: CASSLDTSGVITDTQYL.

J is TRBJ2-7 and V is TRBV6-1; 8 bases match TRBD1. The CDR3 consists of 14 residues. Germline CDR1 is MNHNS and CDR2 is SASEGT. Trimming cost V 6 bases and J 3 bases; bases outside gene matches: 7. This CDR3 reads CASRGTGAFYEQYF. In DNA, the CDR3 is TGTGCCAGCAGGGGGACAGGCGCCTTCTACGAGCAGTACTTC.

The chain carries TRBV7-2 and TRBJ2-7, with TRBD2 matching over 12 bases. The CDR3 consists of 14 residues. CDR1 is SGHTA, CDR2 FQGNSA, per germline. The J segment lost 7 bases and the V segment lost 0 bases, leaving 1 base of the junction unmatched. CDR3 residues: CASSLALAGGEQYF. CDR3 nucleotide sequence: TGTGCCAGCAGCTTAGCCCTAGCGGGGGGGGAGCAGTACTTC.

V gene TRBV19 combines with J gene TRBJ1-5; unclear D gene. This CDR3 spans 18 amino acids. Trimming took 6 bases from V and 2 from J, leaving 23 bases between them. Germline V gene sequence: CDR1 LNHDA, CDR2 SQIVND (reference sequence). The CDR3: CASSKILDGNWGNQPQHF. DNA for the CDR3: TGTGCCAGTAGCAAAATACTGGACGGAAATTGGGGCAATCAGCCCCAGCATTTT.

V is TRBV7-8 and J is TRBJ2-7; 12 bases line up with TRBD2. Germline V gene sequence: CDR1 SGHVS, CDR2 FQNEAQ. The CDR3 sequence is 15 residues long. The trim removed 1 base at V and 9 bases at J, leaving 7 bases unmatched. CDR3 sequence (DNA): TGTGCCAGCAGCTTAGGGACTAGCGGGACCCCCAGGCAGTACTTC. Amino acid sequence: CASSLGTSGTPRQYF. Supplemented by reference TRBV7-8 and TRBJ2-7, the full variable domain reads GAGVSQSPRYKVAKRGQDVALRCDPISGHVSLFWYQQALGQGPEFLTYFQNEAQLDKSGLPSDRFFAERPEGSVSTLKIQRTQQEDSAVYLCASSLGTSGTPRQYFGPGTRLTVT.

The chain uses TRBV28 and TRBJ2-7, with no clear D. Trimming pared 6 bases from V and 4 bases from J, leaving 10 bases between. Germline CDR1 is MDHEN and CDR2 is SYDVKM. The CDR3 spans 12 residues. The CDR3: CASRPTEYEQYF. Written as DNA, the CDR3 is TGTGCCAGCAGACCGACTGAATACGAGCAGTACTTC.

The CDR3 region is CASQGGYEQYF. The CDR3 DNA reads TGTGCCAGCCAGGGGGGTTACGAGCAGTACTTC. The chain combines TRBV2 with TRBJ2-7; maybe TRBD1 (7 bases). Trimming removed 8 bases from V and 4 bases from J, with 9 bases in between. Germline CDR1 is SNHLY and CDR2 is FYNNEI. This CDR3 is 11 amino acids long.

The chain employs TRBV10-3 and TRBJ2-5; 9 nucleotides match TRBD1. The junction had 5 bases not matched to a gene; V was cut back by 4 bases and J by 2 bases. The CDR3 extends over 15 amino acids. Germline assignment: CDR1 ENHRY and CDR2 SYGVKD. CDR3 residues: CAISAGTGWQETQYF. The CDR3 bases are TGTGCCATCAGTGCCGGGACAGGGTGGCAAGAGACCCAGTACTTC.

The chain uses TRBV10-3 and TRBJ2-7; 7 nucleotides agree with TRBD2. Trimming cost V 3 bases and J 3 bases; bases outside gene matches: 5. CDR1 ENHRY and CDR2 SYGVKD come from the germline V gene. The CDR3 runs 14 residues. The CDR3 nucleotides read TGTGCCATCAGTGATTCTAGCGGCGACTACGAGCAGTACTTC. Amino acid sequence: CAISDSSGDYEQYF.

The CDR3 is CASSAKPGQGGDYGYTF. The CDR3 nucleotides are TGTGCCAGCAGCGCAAAGCCGGGACAGGGGGGAGATTATGGCTACACCTTC. This chain connects TRBV9 to TRBJ1-2; 11 bases align to TRBD1. The V segment lost 3 bases and the J segment 5 bases; nucleotides outside the gene matches: 12. CDR3 size: 17 residues. Germline V CDR1 and CDR2: SGDLS, YYNGEE.